Below, 11 T cell receptor beta chains from the same sample are listed, as sequenced in a study of cytomegalovirus exposure and HLA in healthy donors. Primers for the PCR totalled 60 Vbeta and 13 Jbeta. The assay was immunoSEQ multiplex PCR, and TCRdb's table has in-frame clones only and misses some. The table records tens of thousands of clones, roughly 78% of them present only once. The sequenced material came from PBMCs. All receptors derive from a woman between 40 and 50 years old in good health and CMV-seropositive.

The chain combines TRBV6-5 with TRBJ2-5; D might be TRBD2 (5 bases). The V gene lost 7 bases and the J gene lost 0 bases, with 6 bases spanning the gap. This CDR3 region has 12 residues. The germline V gene encodes CDR1 MNHEY and CDR2 SVGAGI. CDR3 residues: CASKDYQETQYF. The CDR3 DNA is TGTGCCAGCAAGGACTACCAAGAGACCCAGTACTTC.

The chain carries TRBV19 and TRBJ2-5, with D tentatively TRBD2 (9 bases). The CDR3 runs 14 residues. Germline loops: CDR1 LNHDA, CDR2 SQIVND (reference sequence). Trimming shortened V by 7 bases and J by 4 bases, and 16 bases separated the two germline ends. CDR3 in DNA: TGTGCCAGTAAAGCTAGCGGGACAGGAGAGACCCAGTACTTC. It is translated as CASKASGTGETQYF.

This chain uses TRBV7-3 with TRBJ2-5, with D possibly being TRBD1 (6 bases). The CDR3 has 15 amino acids. The V gene lost 4 bases and the J gene lost 5 bases, with 17 bases spanning the gap. Germline CDR1 reads SGHTA; CDR2 reads FQGTGA. The CDR3 sequence is CASSSTQGGGETQYF. As DNA, the CDR3 is TGTGCCAGCAGCTCGACACAGGGCGGTGGGGAGACCCAGTACTTC.

This clone was detected once. V and J are TRBV6-5 and TRBJ2-2; D gene uncertain. The V and J ends lost 1 base and 1 base respectively, with 7 bases between them. The CDR3 has 15 residues. Germline loops: CDR1 MNHEY, CDR2 SVGAGI. The DNA of the CDR3 is TGTGCCAGCAGTTACTTAGGCGGGAACACCGGGGAGCTGTTTTTT. Its protein is CASSYLGGNTGELFF.

This clone was recorded a few times. The V gene is TRBV6-5, the J gene TRBJ2-2, with TRBD2 identical over 8 bases. The trim removed 7 bases at V and 6 bases at J, leaving 10 bases unmatched. Germline CDR1 and CDR2: MNHEY and SVGAGI. There are 15 residues in the CDR3. In DNA, the CDR3 is TGTGCCAGCATCCCCAGCGGGAGTACGGCCGGGGAGCTGTTTTTT. As protein: CASIPSGSTAGELFF.

The V gene is TRBV5-4, the J gene TRBJ1-6; 9 bases are a match to TRBD1. CDR3 length equals 14 residues. CDR1 SGHNT and CDR2 YYREEE come from the germline V gene (reference sequence). J lost 8 bases, V lost 0 bases, and 0 bases had no gene match. The CDR3: CASSLGTGDSPLHF. The DNA of the CDR3 is TGTGCCAGCAGCTTGGGGACAGGGGATTCACCCCTCCACTTT.

The chain combines TRBV28 with TRBJ2-7; the D gene is possibly TRBD2 (5 bases). The V gene lost 3 bases and the J gene lost 5 bases, with 17 bases spanning the gap. The CDR3 is 15 amino acids. Per the germline V gene, CDR1 is MDHEN and CDR2 is SYDVKM. CDR3 region: CASSLSTPRRNEQYF. CDR3 bases: TGTGCCAGCAGTTTGAGTACCCCACGGAGGAACGAGCAGTACTTC.

The chain has TRBV27 and TRBJ2-5; a weak D match, TRBD2 (6 bases). This CDR3 spans 16 amino acids. Looked up from germline, CDR1 is MNHEY and CDR2 is SMNVEV (reference sequence). V lost 0 bases and J 5 bases, leaving 16 bases between the germline ends. CDR3 nucleotides: TGTGCCAGCAGTTTATCGTTCCAGCGGGCTAGGGAGACCCAGTACTTC. Amino acids: CASSLSFQRARETQYF.

The chain employs TRBV5-6 and TRBJ2-7, with D perhaps matching TRBD1 (5 bases). The ends were cut back, 1 base at V and 3 bases at J, with 8 bases in the middle. The CDR3 contains 13 residues. Germline CDR1 and CDR2: SGHDT and YYEEEE. CDR3 sequence reads: CASSLTGGYEQYF. The CDR3 DNA reads TGTGCCAGCAGCTTGACAGGCGGCTACGAGCAGTACTTC.

This chain links TRBV11-2 with TRBJ2-3; TRBD2 is a possible D gene (5 bases). Germline CDR1 and CDR2: SGHAT and FQNNGV. The CDR3 spans 14 residues. V lost 6 bases to trimming and J lost 0 bases, with 10 bases between them. The CDR3 loop reads CASRATRSTDTQYF. CDR3 nucleotide sequence: TGTGCCAGCAGGGCCACTAGGAGCACAGATACGCAGTATTTT.

The chain links TRBV2 to TRBJ2-7, with D possibly matching TRBD2 (6 bases). Trimming removed 5 bases from V and 9 bases from J, with 23 bases in between. The CDR3 contains 15 residues. Germline loops: CDR1 SNHLY, CDR2 FYNNEI. Here the CDR3 DNA reads TGTGCCAGCAGTTACGGGTCAGGAGGGGACCCGGGGCAGTACTTC. Residues: CASSYGSGGDPGQYF.